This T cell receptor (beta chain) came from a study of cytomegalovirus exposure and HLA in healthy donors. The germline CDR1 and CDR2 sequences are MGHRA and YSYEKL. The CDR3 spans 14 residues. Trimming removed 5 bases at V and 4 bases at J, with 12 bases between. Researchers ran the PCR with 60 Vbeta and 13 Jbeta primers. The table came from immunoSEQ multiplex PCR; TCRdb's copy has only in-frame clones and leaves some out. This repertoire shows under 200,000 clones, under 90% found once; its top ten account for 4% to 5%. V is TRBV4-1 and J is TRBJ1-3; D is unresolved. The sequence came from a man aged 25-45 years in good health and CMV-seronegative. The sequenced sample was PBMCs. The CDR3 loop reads CASSKPGGGNTIYF. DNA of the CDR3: TGCGCCAGCAGCAAACCCGGCGGAGGAAACACCATATATTTT.